A selection of T cell receptor beta chains follows, all from one sample in a study of blood T cell repertoires in COVID-19. Profiled with immunoSEQ multiplex PCR; TCRdb holds only in-frame clones, not every one. The table includes about 210,000 clones, approximately 86% detected once. The sequenced sample consisted of peripheral blood. All receptors derive from a man between 60 and 75 years old with acute or convalescent COVID-19. The CDR3 runs from the conserved cysteine through the conserved F or W. A D gene is named only where the DNA matches it firmly.

>NA|TRBV24-1|TRBJ2-5
TGTGCCACCAGAGGGAGTATCCAAGAGACCCAGTACTTC
CATRGSIQETQYF
>NA|TRBV4-2|TRBJ1-5
TGTGCCAGCAGCCAAGGGAGCGAGGGCAATTTTGGTCAGCCCCAGCATTTT
CASSQGSEGNFGQPQHF
>TRBD1|TRBV4-1|TRBJ1-5
TGCGCCAGCAGCCAAGATCAGGGGGGCAATCAGCCCCAGCATTTT
CASSQDQGGNQPQHF
>NA|TRBV21-1|TRBJ2-2
TGTGCCAGCAGCAAAGTTACTCGCGGGGGGGCCGGGGACACCGGGGAGCTGTTTTTT
CASSKVTRGGAGDTGELFF
>NA|TRBV28|TRBJ2-7
TGTGCCAGCACCCCAGGGGGGTCCAAAGGCTACGAGCAGTACTTC
CASTPGGSKGYEQYF
>TRBD1|TRBV18|TRBJ1-5
TGTGCCAGCTCACCCTCGGACAGGGGGAATCAGCCCCAGCATTTT
CASSPSDRGNQPQHF
>TRBD2|TRBV6-2/TRBV6-3|TRBJ2-1
TGTGCCAGCAGCAACCCTTCCGCGGGGGGGAGAGATGAGCAGTTCTTC
CASSNPSAGGRDEQFF
>NA|TRBV5-4|TRBJ2-7
TGTGCCAGCAGCTTTGACACTGCCTACGAGCAGTACTTC
CASSFDTAYEQYF
>TRBD1|TRBV11-2|TRBJ2-7
TGTGCCAGCAGCTCTCAGACAGGGGCGGGCGAGCAGTACTTC
CASSSQTGAGEQYF
>NA|TRBV19|TRBJ1-3
TGTGCCAGTCGTCGGGGAGGCCGATCTGGAAACACCATATATTTT
CASRRGGRSGNTIYF
>TRBD2|TRBV20-1|TRBJ2-3
TGCAGTGCTAGTCCCCCCCGGGGGGGACCAGATACGCAGTATTTT
CSASPPRGGPDTQYF
>NA|TRBV5-1|TRBJ1-1
TGCGCCAGCAGCGCCGGACTGATGAACACTGAAGCTTTCTTT
CASSAGLMNTEAFF
>TRBD1|TRBV27|TRBJ1-2
TGTGCCAGCAGAGGGGATTACAGGGGGCTCTATGGCTACACCTTC
CASRGDYRGLYGYTF
>TRBD2|TRBV5-1|TRBJ2-3
TGCGCCAGCAGCTGGAGGACTTGGCGGGGGGTTCCCGAGACAGATACGCAGTATTTT
CASSWRTWRGVPETDTQYF